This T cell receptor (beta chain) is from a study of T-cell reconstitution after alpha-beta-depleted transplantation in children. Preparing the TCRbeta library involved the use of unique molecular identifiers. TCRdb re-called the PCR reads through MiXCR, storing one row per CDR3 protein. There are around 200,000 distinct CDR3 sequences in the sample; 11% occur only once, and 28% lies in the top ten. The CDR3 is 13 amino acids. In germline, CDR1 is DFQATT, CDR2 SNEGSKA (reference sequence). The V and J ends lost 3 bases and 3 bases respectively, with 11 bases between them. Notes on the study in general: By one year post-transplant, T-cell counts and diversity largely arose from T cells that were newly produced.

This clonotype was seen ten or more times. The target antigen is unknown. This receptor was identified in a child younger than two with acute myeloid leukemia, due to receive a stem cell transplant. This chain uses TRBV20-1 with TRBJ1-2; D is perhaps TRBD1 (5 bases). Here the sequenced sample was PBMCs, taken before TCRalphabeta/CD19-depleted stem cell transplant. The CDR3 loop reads CSASLTGHYGYTF. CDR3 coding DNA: TGCAGTGCTAGCCTTACAGGTCACTATGGCTACACCTTC.